This entry lists 17 T cell receptor beta chains sequenced from one sample in a study of shared clonotypes between healthy human individuals. Data came from immunoSEQ multiplex PCR; TCRdb stores just in-frame clones and leaves some out. Found here are more than 550,000 clones, about 91% of them singletons; the top ten hold 24%. Naive CD8 cells lacked CD45RO and underwent positive selection for CCR7, leaving out terminally differentiated effector memory CD45RA+ cells. Material for sequencing was naive CD8+ T cells sorted from blood. The receptor set was obtained from a man between 25 and 39 years old in good health.

The V gene is TRBV7-9, the J gene TRBJ2-5; D not resolved. This CDR3 has 16 residues. V was cut by 0 bases and J by 1 base, with 12 bases left in between. Germline V gene lookup returns CDR1 SEHNR and CDR2 FQNEAQ (reference sequence). The CDR3 coding sequence is TGTGCCAGCAGCTTAGCTGTGGCTGCCTTCCAAGAGACCCAGTACTTC. Residues: CASSLAVAAFQETQYF.

Only one count was recorded for this clone. This chain joins TRBV5-6 and TRBJ2-1; TRBD1 might be the D (6 bases). The CDR3 has 17 amino acids. Deletions cut 1 base from V and 3 bases from J, with 17 bases between. CDR1 and CDR2 (germline): SGHDT, YYEEEE. This chain's CDR3 is CASSLTLGQGSYNEQFF. The CDR3 bases are TGTGCCAGCAGCTTGACATTGGGGCAGGGGAGCTACAATGAGCAGTTCTTC.

The V and J genes are TRBV7-8 and TRBJ2-3, with D possibly being TRBD1 (5 bases). Looked up from germline, CDR1 is SGHVS and CDR2 is FQNEAQ. Trimming removed 6 bases at V and 6 bases at J, with 16 bases between. This CDR3 region has 14 residues. The CDR3 DNA sequence: TGTGCCAGCAGTTTTAGACAGACGGAGGATACGCAGTATTTT. Translating it yields CASSFRQTEDTQYF.

This clone was seen a handful of times. The genes are TRBV2 and TRBJ1-5; D is ambiguous. Germline lookup yields CDR1 SNHLY and CDR2 FYNNEI. The V end was cut by 7 bases, the J end by 1 base, with 8 bases between. The CDR3 consists of 13 residues. The CDR3 protein is CASTAGSNQPQHF. The CDR3 DNA follows: TGTGCCAGCACAGCGGGGAGCAATCAGCCCCAGCATTTT.

V usage is TRBV13 and J usage is TRBJ2-3; TRBD2 matches 10 bases. Germline values: CDR1 PRHDT, CDR2 FYEKMQ (reference sequence). The length of the CDR3 is 18 residues. With V trimmed by 5 bases and J by 6 bases, 17 bases remained unmatched. CDR3 sequence: CASSQANELAGLADTQYF. Written as DNA, the CDR3 is TGTGCCAGCAGCCAAGCAAATGAACTAGCGGGACTCGCCGATACGCAGTATTTT.

The chain carries TRBV6-6 and TRBJ2-7, with D tentatively TRBD1 or TRBD2 (6 bases each). V was clipped by 6 bases and J by 4 bases, with 13 bases between them. This CDR3 comprises 13 residues. CDR1 is MNHNY and CDR2 is SVGAGI in the germline V gene (reference sequence). Here the CDR3 DNA reads TGTGCCAGCAGCCTACAGGGAGGATACGAGCAGTACTTC. This translates into CASSLQGGYEQYF.

The rearrangement links TRBV12-5 to TRBJ2-1; D is unresolved. Trimming stripped 5 bases from V and 12 bases from J, with 11 bases between. Germline values: CDR1 LGHNT, CDR2 FRNRAP. The CDR3 is 11 amino acids. DNA of the CDR3: TGTGCTAGTGGTACTGGGCAAGCGCAGTTCTTC. It yields the protein CASGTGQAQFF.

The chain has TRBV7-9 and TRBJ2-1, with TRBD2 as a possible D gene (5 bases). V was pared by 2 bases and J by 4 bases, with 15 bases between. Germline CDR1 reads SEHNR; CDR2 reads FQNEAQ (reference sequence). The length of the CDR3 is 16 residues. CDR3 sequence: CASSLRASNPYNEQFF. CDR3 DNA sequence: TGTGCCAGCAGCTTAAGGGCTAGCAACCCGTACAATGAGCAGTTCTTC. The full variable domain, with the rest looked up from reference TRBV7-9 and TRBJ2-1, is DTGVSQNPRHKITKRGQNVTFRCDPISEHNRLYWYRQTLGQGPEFLTYFQNEAQLEKSRLLSDRFSAERPKGSFSTLEIQRTEQGDSAMYLCASSLRASNPYNEQFFGPGTRLTVL.

Comment on this clone: Being one base from a much bigger clone, this may be a read error. The chain carries TRBV28 and TRBJ2-7; no definite D call. Germline values: CDR1 MDHEN, CDR2 SYDVKM. The CDR3 contains 11 residues. V lost 4 bases and J 2 bases, leaving 3 bases between the germline ends. CDR3 sequence (DNA): TGTGCCAGCAGTTGGACCTACGAGCAGTACTTC. Protein sequence: CASSWTYEQYF.

This clone showed up just once. The chain has TRBV7-9 and TRBJ2-1; 9 nucleotides align to TRBD2. This CDR3 comprises 14 residues. The V segment lost 4 bases and the J segment 2 bases; nucleotides outside the gene matches: 0. CDR1 is SEHNR and CDR2 is FQNEAQ in the germline V gene (reference sequence). In nucleotides, the CDR3 is TGTGCCAGCAGCTCTAGCGGGGCCTACAATGAGCAGTTCTTC. This gives the protein CASSSSGAYNEQFF.

V and J are TRBV27 and TRBJ2-7, with 7 bases fitting TRBD1. The CDR3 spans 15 residues. Trimming at V came to 6 bases and at J to 6 bases, leaving 14 bases not matched to a gene. The germline CDR1 and CDR2 sequences are MNHEY and SMNVEV (reference sequence). Here the CDR3 reads CASRPHRDRLSEQYF. The CDR3 DNA reads as TGTGCCAGCAGGCCCCACAGGGACAGACTTTCCGAGCAGTACTTC.

A remark on this clone: This sample also contains other DNA sequences that code for the same CDR3. CDR3 sequence (DNA): TGTGCCAGCAGCGTAGGTCAGGGAATGAACACTGAAGCTTTCTTT. Amino acid sequence: CASSVGQGMNTEAFF. The rearrangement joins TRBV9 to TRBJ1-1; D perhaps matches TRBD1 (5 bases). The CDR3 has 15 residues. The ends were cut back, 0 bases at V and 0 bases at J, with 9 bases in the middle. Per the germline V gene, CDR1 is SGDLS and CDR2 is YYNGEE. The full variable domain, its missing parts supplied by reference TRBV9 and TRBJ1-1, is DSGVTQTPKHLITATGQRVTLRCSPRSGDLSVYWYQQSLDQGLQFLIQYYNGEERAKGNILERFSAQQFPDLHSELNLSSLELGDSALYFCASSVGQGMNTEAFFGQGTRLTVV.

The chain employs TRBV7-6 and TRBJ1-4; unclear D gene. Germline V CDR1 and CDR2: SGHVS, FNYEAQ. Trimming left V 1 base short and J 7 bases short, with 13 bases between. CDR3 length equals 15 residues. The CDR3 is CASSLGEGYGEKLFF. The CDR3 region has the DNA TGTGCCAGCAGCTTAGGGGAGGGCTACGGTGAAAAACTGTTTTTT.

This CDR3 is CAWSGRVGGSYNEQFF. DNA of the CDR3: TGTGCCTGGAGTGGGAGAGTGGGGGGCTCCTACAATGAGCAGTTCTTC. The genes are TRBV30 and TRBJ2-1, with a weak D call TRBD2 (6 bases). Germline V CDR1 and CDR2: GTSNPN, SVGIG (reference sequence). V gave up 1 base and J gave up 0 bases, with 13 bases separating them. The CDR3 totals 16 residues.

The V call is TRBV29-1, the J call TRBJ2-6, with D perhaps TRBD1 (6 bases). With 6 bases removed from V and 0 bases from J, the gap between germline ends came to 15 bases. Germline V CDR1 and CDR2: SQVTM, ANQGSEA. The CDR3 totals 16 residues. CDR3 bases: TGCAGCGTACAGGGTAGAGAGTTCTCTGGGGCCAACGTCCTGACTTTC. Translating gives CSVQGREFSGANVLTF.

The chain links TRBV7-8 to TRBJ1-5; D call uncertain. This CDR3 is 15 amino acids long. V dropped 5 bases and J dropped 3 bases, with 14 bases sitting between them. The germline CDR1 and CDR2 sequences are SGHVS and FQNEAQ. The CDR3 sequence is CASSLGRLLNQPQHF. In nucleotides, the CDR3 is TGTGCCAGCAGCCTTGGTAGGCTGCTCAATCAGCCCCAGCATTTT. The full variable domain, in which reference TRBV7-8 and TRBJ1-5 provide the parts outside the CDR3, is GAGVSQSPRYKVAKRGQDVALRCDPISGHVSLFWYQQALGQGPEFLTYFQNEAQLDKSGLPSDRFFAERPEGSVSTLKIQRTQQEDSAVYLCASSLGRLLNQPQHFGDGTRLSIL.

This sequence joins TRBV5-4 and TRBJ1-2, with D uncertain. In germline, CDR1 is SGHNT, CDR2 YYREEE (reference sequence). Trimming took 2 bases from V and 8 from J, leaving 10 bases between them. This CDR3 comprises 12 residues. CDR3 loop: CASSFYGEGYTF. CDR3 nucleotides: TGTGCCAGCAGCTTTTATGGCGAGGGCTACACCTTC. Full variable domain (missing parts from reference TRBV5-4 and TRBJ1-2): ETGVTQSPTHLIKTRGQQVTLRCSSQSGHNTVSWYQQALGQGPQFIFQYYREEENGRGNFPPRFSGLQFPNYSSELNVNALELDDSALYLCASSFYGEGYTFGSGTRLTVV.